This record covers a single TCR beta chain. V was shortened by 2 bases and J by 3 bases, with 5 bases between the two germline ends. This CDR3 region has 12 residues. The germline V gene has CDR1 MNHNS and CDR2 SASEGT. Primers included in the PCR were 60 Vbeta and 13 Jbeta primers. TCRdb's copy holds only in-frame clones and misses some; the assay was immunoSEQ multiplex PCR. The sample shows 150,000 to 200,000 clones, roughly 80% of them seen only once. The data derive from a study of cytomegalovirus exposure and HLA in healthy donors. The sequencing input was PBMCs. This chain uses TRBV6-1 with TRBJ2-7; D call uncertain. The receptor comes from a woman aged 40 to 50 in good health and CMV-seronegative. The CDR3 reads CASSELSYEQYF. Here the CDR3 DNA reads TGTGCCAGCAGTGAACTAAGCTACGAGCAGTACTTC.